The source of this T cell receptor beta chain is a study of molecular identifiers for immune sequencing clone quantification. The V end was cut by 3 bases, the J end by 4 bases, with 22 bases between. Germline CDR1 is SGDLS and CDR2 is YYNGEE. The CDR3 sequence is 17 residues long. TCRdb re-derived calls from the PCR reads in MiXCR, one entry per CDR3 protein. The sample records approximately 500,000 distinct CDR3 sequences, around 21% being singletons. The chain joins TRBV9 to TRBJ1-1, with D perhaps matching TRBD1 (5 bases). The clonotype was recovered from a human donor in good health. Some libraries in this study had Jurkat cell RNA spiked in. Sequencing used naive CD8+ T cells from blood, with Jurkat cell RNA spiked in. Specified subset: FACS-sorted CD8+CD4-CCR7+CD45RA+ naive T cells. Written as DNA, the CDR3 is TGTGCCAGCAGCGCAAGGGGCCAGGTTACCCGGATCACTGAAGCTTTCTTT. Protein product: CASSARGQVTRITEAFF.